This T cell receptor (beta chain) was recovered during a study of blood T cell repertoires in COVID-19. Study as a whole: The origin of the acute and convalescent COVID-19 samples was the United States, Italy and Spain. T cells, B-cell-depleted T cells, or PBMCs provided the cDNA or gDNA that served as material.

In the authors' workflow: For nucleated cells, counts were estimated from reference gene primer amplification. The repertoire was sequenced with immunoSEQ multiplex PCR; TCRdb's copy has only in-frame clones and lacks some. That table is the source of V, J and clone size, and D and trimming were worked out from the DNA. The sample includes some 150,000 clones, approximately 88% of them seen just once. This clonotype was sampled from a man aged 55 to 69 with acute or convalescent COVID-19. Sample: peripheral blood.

DNA of the CDR3: TGTGCCAGTAGTACGCCAGGGGGAACTAATGAAAAACTGTTTTTT. Protein: CASSTPGGTNEKLFF. The chain couples TRBV19 to TRBJ1-4; the match to TRBD1 covers 7 bases. Germline-derived CDR1 and CDR2 are LNHDA and SQIVND (reference sequence). Germline trimming cut 4 bases from V and 1 base from J; bases unmatched to any gene: 3. This CDR3 is 15 amino acids long.